This TCR beta chain was sequenced in a study of cytomegalovirus exposure and HLA in healthy donors. There are 14 residues in the CDR3. J lost 2 bases, V lost 2 bases, and 2 bases had no gene match. Germline values: CDR1 WNHNN, CDR2 SYGVQD (reference sequence). The study's findings and limits: TCR beta sequences reportedly predicted most subjects' HLA-A and HLA-B alleles accurately.

As to this clone: Its antigen is as yet unknown.

PCR involved 60 Vbeta and 13 Jbeta primers. TCRdb's table, derived via immunoSEQ multiplex PCR, lists solely in-frame clones and lacks some. The sample yields over 100,000 clones, over 60% seen once. Sequencing used PBMCs. The TCR comes from a man aged 55 to 69 in good health and CMV-seropositive. The rearrangement uses TRBV10-1 and TRBJ2-5; the match to TRBD2 covers 7 bases. The CDR3 DNA sequence: TGCGCCAGCAGTGAGAGCGGGGCTCAAGAGACCCAGTACTTC. Translated, it gives CASSESGAQETQYF.